This T cell receptor beta chain derives from a study of control samples from healthy donors and cancer patients. TCRdb's copy holds only in-frame clones and misses some; the assay was immunoSEQ multiplex PCR. This table has about 120,000 clones, around nine tenths appearing once. Germline V gives CDR1 SGHTA, CDR2 FQGNSA. V lost 0 bases and J 4 bases, leaving 14 bases between the germline ends. The CDR3 runs 16 residues. This clone was detected a few times. The receptor comes from a man aged 30 to 39 in good health. The chain recombines TRBV7-2 with TRBJ2-3; no definite D call. Sequencing input: blood. The CDR3 DNA reads TGTGCCAGCAGCTTAGCAGTAGGCCCGGGTGCAGATACGCAGTATTTT. Residues: CASSLAVGPGADTQYF.